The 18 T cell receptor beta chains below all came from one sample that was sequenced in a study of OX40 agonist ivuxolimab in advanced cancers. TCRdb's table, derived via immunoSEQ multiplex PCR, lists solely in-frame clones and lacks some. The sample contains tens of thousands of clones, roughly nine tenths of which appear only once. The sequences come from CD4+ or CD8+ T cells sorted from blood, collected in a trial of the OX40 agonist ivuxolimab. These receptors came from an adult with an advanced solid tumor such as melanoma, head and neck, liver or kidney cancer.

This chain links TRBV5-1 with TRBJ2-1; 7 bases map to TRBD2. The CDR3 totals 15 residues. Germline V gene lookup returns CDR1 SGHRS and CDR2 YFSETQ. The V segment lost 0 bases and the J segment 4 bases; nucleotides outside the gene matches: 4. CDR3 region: CASSLGGGSYNEQFF. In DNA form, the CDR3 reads TGCGCCAGCAGCTTGGGTGGCGGGAGTTACAATGAGCAGTTCTTC. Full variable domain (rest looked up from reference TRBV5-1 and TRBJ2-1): KAGVTQTPRYLIKTRGQQVTLSCSPISGHRSVSWYQQTPGQGLQFLFEYFSETQRNKGNFPGRFSGRQFSNSRSEMNVSTLELGDSALYLCASSLGGGSYNEQFFGPGTRLTVL.

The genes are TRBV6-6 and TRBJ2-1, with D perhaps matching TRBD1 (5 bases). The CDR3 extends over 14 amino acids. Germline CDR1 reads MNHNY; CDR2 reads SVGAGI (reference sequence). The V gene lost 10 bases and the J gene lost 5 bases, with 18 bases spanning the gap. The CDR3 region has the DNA TGTGCCACGCGGTATCTAGGGGCAAACAATGAGCAGTTCTTC. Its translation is CATRYLGANNEQFF.

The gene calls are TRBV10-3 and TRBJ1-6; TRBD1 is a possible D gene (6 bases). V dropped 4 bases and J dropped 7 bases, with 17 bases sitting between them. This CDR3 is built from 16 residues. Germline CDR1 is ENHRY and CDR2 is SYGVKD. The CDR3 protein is CAISGGGPATNSPLHF. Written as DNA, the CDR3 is TGTGCCATCAGTGGAGGGGGGCCGGCAACCAATTCACCCCTCCACTTT.

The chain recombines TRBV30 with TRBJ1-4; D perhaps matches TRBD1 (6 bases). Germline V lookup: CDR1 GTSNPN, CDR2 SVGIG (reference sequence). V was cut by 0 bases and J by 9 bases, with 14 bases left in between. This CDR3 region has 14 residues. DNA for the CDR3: TGTGCCTGGAGTGTAGGAGGGGGTGGGAAAAAACTGTTTTTT. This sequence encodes CAWSVGGGGKKLFF.

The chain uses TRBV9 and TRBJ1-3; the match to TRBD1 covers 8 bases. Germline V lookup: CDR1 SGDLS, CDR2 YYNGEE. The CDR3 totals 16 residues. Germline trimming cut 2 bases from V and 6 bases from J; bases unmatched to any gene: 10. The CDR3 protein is CASSVSTGEGQNTIYF. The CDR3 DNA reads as TGTGCCAGCAGCGTTTCGACAGGGGAGGGCCAAAACACCATATATTTT.

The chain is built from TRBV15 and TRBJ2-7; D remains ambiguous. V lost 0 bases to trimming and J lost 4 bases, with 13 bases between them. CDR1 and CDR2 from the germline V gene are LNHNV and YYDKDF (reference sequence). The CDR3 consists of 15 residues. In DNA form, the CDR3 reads TGTGCCACCAGCAGAGATAGCACTTTCTCGTACGAGCAGTACTTC. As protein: CATSRDSTFSYEQYF.

The chain's CDR3 is CASSPYQETQYF. The CDR3 bases are TGTGCCAGCAGCCCGTACCAAGAGACCCAGTACTTC. This chain joins TRBV5-5 and TRBJ2-5; no clear D. V was shortened by 4 bases and J by 0 bases, with 4 bases between the two germline ends. The germline V gene encodes CDR1 SGHKS and CDR2 YYEKEE (reference sequence). The CDR3 spans 12 residues.

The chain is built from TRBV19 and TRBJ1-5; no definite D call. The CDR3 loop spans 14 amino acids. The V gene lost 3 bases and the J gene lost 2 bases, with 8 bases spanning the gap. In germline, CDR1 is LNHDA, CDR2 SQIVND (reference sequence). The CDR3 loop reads CASSMNSGNQPQHF. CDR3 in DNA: TGTGCCAGTAGTATGAATTCCGGCAATCAGCCCCAGCATTTT.

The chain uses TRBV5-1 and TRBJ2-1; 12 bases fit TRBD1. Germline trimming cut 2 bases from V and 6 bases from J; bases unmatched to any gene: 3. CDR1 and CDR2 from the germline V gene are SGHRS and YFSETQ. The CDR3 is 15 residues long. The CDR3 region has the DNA TGCGCCAGCAGCTTACCGGGACAGGGGGCCAATGAGCAGTTCTTC. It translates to CASSLPGQGANEQFF.

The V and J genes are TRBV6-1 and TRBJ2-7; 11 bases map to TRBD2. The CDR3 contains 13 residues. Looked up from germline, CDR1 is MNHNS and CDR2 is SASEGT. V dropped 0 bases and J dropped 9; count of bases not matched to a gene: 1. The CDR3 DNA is TGTGCCAGCAGTGAAGCTAGCGGGAGGGCGCAGTACTTC. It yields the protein CASSEASGRAQYF.

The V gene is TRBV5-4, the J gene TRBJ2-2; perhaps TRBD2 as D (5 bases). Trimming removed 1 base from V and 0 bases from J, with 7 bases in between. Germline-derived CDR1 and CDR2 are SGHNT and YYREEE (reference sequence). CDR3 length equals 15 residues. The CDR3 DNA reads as TGTGCCAGCAGCTTGCCCGGGGCGAACACCGGGGAGCTGTTTTTT. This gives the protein CASSLPGANTGELFF.

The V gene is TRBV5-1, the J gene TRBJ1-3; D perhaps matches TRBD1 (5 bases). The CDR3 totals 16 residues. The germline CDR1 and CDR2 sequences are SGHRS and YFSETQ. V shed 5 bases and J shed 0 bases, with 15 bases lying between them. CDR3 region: CASSQGPSGSGNTIYF. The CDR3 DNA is TGCGCCAGCAGTCAGGGACCATCGGGCTCTGGAAACACCATATATTTT.

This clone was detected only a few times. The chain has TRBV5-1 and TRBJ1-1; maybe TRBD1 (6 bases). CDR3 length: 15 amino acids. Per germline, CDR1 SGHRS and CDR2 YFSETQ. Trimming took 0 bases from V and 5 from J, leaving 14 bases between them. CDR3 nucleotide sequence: TGCGCCAGCAGCTTGGAGGCCAGGGGAGGAACTGAAGCTTTCTTT. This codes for CASSLEARGGTEAFF. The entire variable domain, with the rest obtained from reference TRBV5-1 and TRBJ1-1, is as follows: KAGVTQTPRYLIKTRGQQVTLSCSPISGHRSVSWYQQTPGQGLQFLFEYFSETQRNKGNFPGRFSGRQFSNSRSEMNVSTLELGDSALYLCASSLEARGGTEAFFGQGTRLTVV.

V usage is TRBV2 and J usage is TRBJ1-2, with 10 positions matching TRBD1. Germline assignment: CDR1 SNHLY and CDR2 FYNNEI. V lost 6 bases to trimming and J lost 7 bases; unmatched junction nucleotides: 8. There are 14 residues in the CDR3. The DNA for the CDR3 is TGTGCCAGCAGGCTTGACAGGGGGCTTGGTGGCTACACCTTC. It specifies CASRLDRGLGGYTF.

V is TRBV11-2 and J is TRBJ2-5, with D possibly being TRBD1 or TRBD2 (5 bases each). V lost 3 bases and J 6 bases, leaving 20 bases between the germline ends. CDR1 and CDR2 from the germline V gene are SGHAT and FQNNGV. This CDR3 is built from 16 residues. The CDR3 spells CASSFVRGVPGKTQYF. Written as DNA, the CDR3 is TGTGCCAGCAGCTTCGTAAGGGGAGTCCCAGGAAAGACCCAGTACTTC.

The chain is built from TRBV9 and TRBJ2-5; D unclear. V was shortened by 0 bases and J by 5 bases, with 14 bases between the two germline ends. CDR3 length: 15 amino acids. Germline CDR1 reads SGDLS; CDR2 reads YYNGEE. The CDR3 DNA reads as TGTGCCAGCAGCGTAGCTGGGGATCGTTGGGAGACCCAGTACTTC. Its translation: CASSVAGDRWETQYF.

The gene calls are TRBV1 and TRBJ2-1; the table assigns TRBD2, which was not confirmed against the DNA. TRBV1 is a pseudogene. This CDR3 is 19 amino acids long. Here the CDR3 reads CTSSQGGGRPLSSYNEQFF. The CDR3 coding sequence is TGCACCAGCAGCCAAGGAGGCGGGAGGCCATTAAGCTCCTACAATGAGCAGTTCTTC.

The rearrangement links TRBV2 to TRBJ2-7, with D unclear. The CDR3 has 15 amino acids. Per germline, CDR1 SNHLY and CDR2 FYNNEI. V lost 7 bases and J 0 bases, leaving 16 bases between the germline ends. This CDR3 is CASNNRALSSYEQYF. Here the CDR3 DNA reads TGTGCCAGCAACAACCGGGCCCTGAGCTCCTACGAGCAGTACTTC.